The TCR beta chain under discussion was sequenced for a study of T cells in Graves' hyperthyroidism and ophthalmopathy. General study results and limits: Blood also contained most expanded thyroid clonotypes above 0.001. Stable hyperthyroidism was told apart from ophthalmopathy by a model built on 13 V-J features. Ophthalmopathy prediction by the model preceded onset by a median roughly 6.3 months.

In the case of this clonotype: What it binds is not known.

Clinicians diagnosed patients from clinical symptoms, serum thyroxine and TRAb, thyroid ultrasound and orbital computed tomography. The CDR3 has 15 residues. Germline trimming cut 0 bases from V and 4 bases from J; bases unmatched to any gene: 5. The germline V gene encodes CDR1 DFQATT and CDR2 SNEGSKA (reference sequence). Amplification yielded TCR beta CDR3 regions, with RNA transcripts as the source. With the HTBI primer set, the TCR CDR3 went through a first round of RT-PCR. TCRdb re-called the multiplex PCR reads with MiXCR, one entry per CDR3 protein. The table lists 500,000 to 600,000 distinct CDR3 sequences, just over 45% of them singletons.

J is TRBJ1-2 and V is TRBV20-1, with TRBD1 matching 10 bases. Material: peripheral blood or thyroid tissue (not recorded which). This clonotype was sampled from an adult woman with Graves' disease, either hyperthyroidism or ophthalmopathy (not recorded which). This CDR3 is CSAREVGTGVYGYTF. In DNA, the CDR3 is TGCAGTGCTAGAGAGGTGGGGACAGGGGTCTATGGCTACACCTTC.